This T cell receptor (beta chain) originates from a study of PD-L1 blockade in urothelial cancer. Across the study: Prior chemotherapy in patients spanned 0 to 3 regimens. At 3 weeks (second dose) and 6 weeks after starting treatment, blood was analyzed.

Indicated time point: peripheral blood 6 weeks after treatment start. Only a few counts were recorded for this clone. This CDR3 comprises 14 residues. The V segment lost 6 bases and the J segment 5 bases; nucleotides outside the gene matches: 6. From germline, CDR1 is MDHEN and CDR2 SYDVKM. The investigators introduced synthetic TCR analog templates into each PCR as spikes. Measured with immunoSEQ multiplex PCR; TCRdb has only the in-frame clones, and not every one. Among nearly 45,000 clones listed, roughly 82% were seen once. The receptor comes from a man aged 55 to 70 with urothelial cancer. Sample: PBMCs, taken around atezolizumab (anti-PD-L1) treatment. The rearrangement joins TRBV28 to TRBJ1-2; 10 positions agree with TRBD1. CDR3 DNA: TGTGCCAGCAGCTCCGGACAGGGGGTTTATGGCTACACCTTC. Residues: CASSSGQGVYGYTF.